This TCR beta chain was obtained from a study of blood T cell repertoires in COVID-19. The repertoire was sequenced with immunoSEQ multiplex PCR; TCRdb's copy has only in-frame clones and lacks some. Of tens of thousands of clones in the sample, more than 90% were seen once. Sequenced: peripheral blood. The sequence came from a man aged 60 to 75 with active or convalescent COVID-19.

The CDR3 loop reads CASSMAGSFMEQYF. CDR3 DNA sequence: TGTGCCAGTAGTATGGCGGGGTCTTTTATGGAGCAGTACTTC. This chain joins TRBV19 and TRBJ2-7; tentatively, D is TRBD2 (6 bases). This CDR3 contains 14 residues. The germline gives CDR1 LNHDA, CDR2 SQIVND (reference sequence). The V end was cut by 3 bases, the J end by 7 bases, with 16 bases between.